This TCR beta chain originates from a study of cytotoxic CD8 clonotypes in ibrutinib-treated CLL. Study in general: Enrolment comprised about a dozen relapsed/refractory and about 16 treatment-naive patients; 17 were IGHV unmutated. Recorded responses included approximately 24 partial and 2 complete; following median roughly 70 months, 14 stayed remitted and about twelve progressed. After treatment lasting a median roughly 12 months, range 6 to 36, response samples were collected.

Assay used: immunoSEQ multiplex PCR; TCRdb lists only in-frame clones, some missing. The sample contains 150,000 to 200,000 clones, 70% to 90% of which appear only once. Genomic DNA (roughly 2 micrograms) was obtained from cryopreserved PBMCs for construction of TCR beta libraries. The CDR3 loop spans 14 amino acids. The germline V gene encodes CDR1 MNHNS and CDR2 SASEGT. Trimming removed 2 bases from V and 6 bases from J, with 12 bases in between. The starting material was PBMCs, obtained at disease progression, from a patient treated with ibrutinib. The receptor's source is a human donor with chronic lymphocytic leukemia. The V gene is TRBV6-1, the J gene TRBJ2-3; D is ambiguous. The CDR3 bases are TGTGCCAGCAGTGAAAACCGCGCGACGGATACGCAGTATTTT. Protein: CASSENRATDTQYF.